These 7 T cell receptor beta chains came from one sample sequenced in a study of blood T cell repertoires in COVID-19. The protocol was immunoSEQ multiplex PCR, while the TCRdb copy is restricted to in-frame clones and leaves out a portion. The data hold some 120,000 clones, with around 87% observed a single time. Input material: peripheral blood. The receptors originated from a woman in her sixties with acute or convalescent COVID-19.

This chain joins TRBV12-3 or TRBV12-4 and TRBJ2-1, with TRBD1 matching over 8 bases. This CDR3 spans 12 amino acids. V was clipped by 5 bases and J by 7 bases; unmatched bases: 1. The CDR3 spells CASSRQGNEQFF. The DNA of the CDR3 is TGTGCCAGCAGTCGACAGGGGAATGAGCAGTTCTTC.

This chain uses TRBV11-2 with TRBJ2-1; D gene ambiguous. The ends were cut back, 0 bases at V and 7 bases at J, with 7 bases in the middle. Germline CDR1 is SGHAT and CDR2 is FQNNGV. This CDR3 region has 13 residues. The CDR3 loop is CASSLDRLNEQFF. CDR3 DNA sequence: TGTGCCAGCAGCTTAGATCGACTTAATGAGCAGTTCTTC.

The chain is built from TRBV5-5 and TRBJ1-1; D is uncertain. V lost 3 bases and J 0 bases, leaving 9 bases between the germline ends. Germline CDR1 reads SGHKS; CDR2 reads YYEKEE (reference sequence). The CDR3 is 14 amino acids. This CDR3 reads CASSSGLMNTEAFF. CDR3 nucleotide sequence: TGTGCCAGCAGCTCCGGACTGATGAACACTGAAGCTTTCTTT.

This chain uses TRBV4-1 with TRBJ2-1; D is ambiguous. Germline CDR1 is MGHRA and CDR2 is YSYEKL. V lost 1 base, J lost 0 bases, and 7 bases lay in between. The CDR3 is 15 residues long. This CDR3 reads CASSQVGFSYNEQFF. In DNA form, the CDR3 reads TGCGCCAGCAGCCAAGTGGGCTTCTCCTACAATGAGCAGTTCTTC.

Note on this clone: Sequence at one end of the junction differs from germline and may be a read error. The rearrangement joins TRBV7-7 to TRBJ2-7, with D perhaps matching TRBD2 (6 bases). The CDR3 totals 14 residues. Per the germline V gene, CDR1 is SSHAT and CDR2 is FNYEAQ (reference sequence). CDR3 bases: TGTGCTAGCAGCTTAGGGTCTGGGGCTAGCGCGTGGCACTTC. Translation: CASSLGSGASAWHF.

This clone was recorded only once. The J gene is TRBJ2-3, the V gene TRBV6-5; 7 bases line up with TRBD2. The CDR3 consists of 13 residues. Germline loops: CDR1 MNHEY, CDR2 SVGAGI. Trimming cost V 7 bases and J 8 bases; bases outside gene matches: 9. CDR3 residues: CASTGAGAITQYF. CDR3 sequence (DNA): TGTGCCAGCACAGGCGCGGGAGCCATTACGCAGTATTTT.

The rearrangement joins TRBV15 to TRBJ2-1; TRBD1 is a possible D gene (6 bases). CDR3 length: 16 amino acids. V lost 0 bases to trimming and J lost 6 bases, with 15 bases between them. In germline, CDR1 is LNHNV, CDR2 YYDKDF (reference sequence). This chain's CDR3 is CATSRDIEGRGNEQFF. CDR3 nucleotides: TGTGCCACCAGCAGAGATATCGAGGGCAGGGGCAATGAGCAGTTCTTC.